These 5 T cell receptor beta chains were sequenced from one sample in a study of cytomegalovirus exposure and HLA in healthy donors. Data came from immunoSEQ multiplex PCR; TCRdb stores just in-frame clones and leaves some out. The repertoire includes roughly 220,000 clones, under 95% of them detected once, and approximately 1% sits in the top ten. Specimen: PBMCs. The receptor set was obtained from a woman aged 18-29 years in good health and CMV-seronegative.

V gene TRBV9 combines with J gene TRBJ1-3, with no clear D. Looked up from germline, CDR1 is SGDLS and CDR2 is YYNGEE. Between the trimmed V and J ends, which lost 6 bases and 0 bases, there was a span of 10 bases. This CDR3 comprises 14 residues. CDR3 coding DNA: TGTGCCAGCAATCCGGGGATCTCTGGAAACACCATATATTTT. It is translated as CASNPGISGNTIYF. Full variable domain (rest looked up from reference TRBV9 and TRBJ1-3): DSGVTQTPKHLITATGQRVTLRCSPRSGDLSVYWYQQSLDQGLQFLIQYYNGEERAKGNILERFSAQQFPDLHSELNLSSLELGDSALYFCASNPGISGNTIYFGEGSWLTVV.

This chain uses TRBV19 with TRBJ2-1, with 8 bases lining up with TRBD1. V was pared by 8 bases and J by 8 bases, with 5 bases of the junction left unmatched. From germline, CDR1 is LNHDA and CDR2 SQIVND (reference sequence). The CDR3 has 12 amino acids. CDR3 protein: CASRAGGDEQFF. For the CDR3, the DNA is TGTGCCAGTCGGGCAGGGGGCGATGAGCAGTTCTTC.

This clone showed up just once. This chain links TRBV9 with TRBJ1-1, with D tentatively TRBD1 (5 bases). V was trimmed by 4 bases and J by 4 bases, leaving 14 bases between them. The V gene's germline CDR1 is SGDLS and CDR2 YYNGEE. This CDR3 is 14 amino acids long. This chain's CDR3 is CASSSLGGGTEAFF. CDR3 nucleotide sequence: TGTGCCAGCAGCTCCCTCGGGGGGGGCACTGAAGCTTTCTTT.

The V gene is TRBV5-1, the J gene TRBJ1-4; maybe TRBD1 (6 bases). CDR3 length: 13 residues. Trimming left V 3 bases short and J 4 bases short, with 7 bases between. Germline V gives CDR1 SGHRS, CDR2 YFSETQ. The CDR3: CASSSGDNEKLFF. CDR3 in DNA: TGCGCCAGCAGCTCAGGGGATAATGAAAAACTGTTTTTT. The variable domain in full, completed from reference TRBV5-1 and TRBJ1-4, reads KAGVTQTPRYLIKTRGQQVTLSCSPISGHRSVSWYQQTPGQGLQFLFEYFSETQRNKGNFPGRFSGRQFSNSRSEMNVSTLELGDSALYLCASSSGDNEKLFFGSGTQLSVL.

The chain uses TRBV28 and TRBJ2-7, with a tentative D call TRBD1 (6 bases). Trimming shortened V by 2 bases and J by 2 bases, and 10 bases separated the two germline ends. From germline, CDR1 is MDHEN and CDR2 SYDVKM. This CDR3 is built from 14 residues. CDR3: CASSLIPGAYEQYF. As DNA, the CDR3 is TGTGCCAGCAGTTTAATCCCAGGGGCCTACGAGCAGTACTTC. The full variable domain, rest sourced from reference TRBV28 and TRBJ2-7, is DVKVTQSSRYLVKRTGEKVFLECVQDMDHENMFWYRQDPGLGLRLIYFSYDVKMKEKGDIPEGYSVSREKKERFSLILESASTNQTSMYLCASSLIPGAYEQYFGPGTRLTVT.